The clone carrying this T cell receptor beta chain was seen only once. How the authors handled the data: Researchers report that nucleated cell counts were estimated from reference gene primer amplification. Data came from immunoSEQ multiplex PCR; TCRdb stores just in-frame clones and leaves some out. V and J calls and clone size are those listed in that table; D and trimming were worked out from the DNA. The sample lists around 370,000 clones; 88% were seen once. This sample stems from a study of blood T cell repertoires in COVID-19. Study-wide background: Sites across the United States, Italy and Spain contributed samples from acute and convalescent COVID-19. T cells, B-cell-depleted T cells, or PBMCs supplied cDNA or gDNA.

V dropped 2 bases and J dropped 6 bases, with 17 bases sitting between them. Germline V gives CDR1 SGHRS, CDR2 YFSETQ. The CDR3 totals 15 residues. The clonotype originates from a woman between 65 and 79 years old with COVID-19, enrolled during active disease. This chain uses TRBV5-1 with TRBJ1-2; possibly TRBD1 for D (5 bases). The specimen was peripheral blood. This CDR3 is CASSFSASGTDGYTF. Written as DNA, the CDR3 is TGCGCCAGCAGCTTTTCAGCCTCGGGGACTGATGGCTACACCTTC.